These T cell receptor beta chains were read from a single sample in a study of shared clonotypes between healthy human individuals. Only in-frame clones appear in the TCRdb table, and some are missing; sequencing was by immunoSEQ multiplex PCR. This sample has around 600,000 clones, with about 98% found just once. Input material: naive CD8+ T cells sorted from blood. These TCRs come from a young man in good health. CDR3s include the opening cysteine and the closing phenylalanine or tryptophan. Each record gives: CDR3 DNA, CDR3 protein, D gene, clone size, V gene, J gene. A D gene is named only where the DNA matches it firmly. For some rows the clone size is stated as once, few or many, or as a class when expanded; others skip it.

CDR3 DNA: TGTGCCAGCAGCCAAGTGGGGACTAGCGGGAACTACGAGCAGTACTTC
CDR3 protein: CASSQVGTSGNYEQYF
D gene: TRBD2
clone size: .
V gene: TRBV14
J gene: TRBJ2-7

CDR3 DNA: TGTGCCAGCAGCCCCGGTGAGTCTGGTAACGAGCAGTACTTC
CDR3 protein: CASSPGESGNEQYF
D gene: .
clone size: .
V gene: TRBV7-9
J gene: TRBJ2-7

CDR3 DNA: TGTGCCAGCAGCCCCGGGACTAAGAGCACAGATACGCAGTATTTT
CDR3 protein: CASSPGTKSTDTQYF
D gene: TRBD2
clone size: .
V gene: TRBV5-4
J gene: TRBJ2-3

CDR3 DNA: TGTGCCAGCAGATCCTCCACTAGCGGGAGTCCTTACGAGCAGTACTTC
CDR3 protein: CASRSSTSGSPYEQYF
D gene: TRBD2
clone size: .
V gene: TRBV5-4
J gene: TRBJ2-7

CDR3 DNA: TGTGCCAGCAGCCCGGGGCAGCGCGGAGGGGGCTACACCTTC
CDR3 protein: CASSPGQRGGGYTF
D gene: .
clone size: .
V gene: TRBV27
J gene: TRBJ1-2

CDR3 DNA: TGCGCCAGCAGCCTAGCGGGAGTGGTCTACGAGCAGTACTTC
CDR3 protein: CASSLAGVVYEQYF
D gene: TRBD2
clone size: .
V gene: TRBV4-1
J gene: TRBJ2-7

CDR3 DNA: TGTGCCAGCAGCCAGGATAGCGGCCCCTACAATGAGCAGTTCTTC
CDR3 protein: CASSQDSGPYNEQFF
D gene: .
clone size: .
V gene: TRBV7-3
J gene: TRBJ2-1

CDR3 DNA: TGCAGCGTATCGACAGGCGGCTACACCTTC
CDR3 protein: CSVSTGGYTF
D gene: .
clone size: .
V gene: TRBV29-1
J gene: TRBJ1-2

CDR3 DNA: TGTGCCAGCAGCCTTCGACTAGCAGAGAACAATGAGCAGTTCTTC
CDR3 protein: CASSLRLAENNEQFF
D gene: TRBD2
clone size: .
V gene: TRBV4-2
J gene: TRBJ2-1

CDR3 DNA: TGTGCCAGCAGCCCAGACCGCCCCAGCACAGATACGCAGTATTTT
CDR3 protein: CASSPDRPSTDTQYF
D gene: .
clone size: .
V gene: TRBV11-2
J gene: TRBJ2-3

CDR3 DNA: TGTGCCAGCACCTGGGTGGACCAGTACAATGAGCAGTTCTTC
CDR3 protein: CASTWVDQYNEQFF
D gene: .
clone size: .
V gene: TRBV5-4
J gene: TRBJ2-1

CDR3 DNA: TGTGCCAGCAGCTTAGAAGACCTTGGGGGTCAGCCCCAGCATTTT
CDR3 protein: CASSLEDLGGQPQHF
D gene: .
clone size: .
V gene: TRBV7-8
J gene: TRBJ1-5

CDR3 DNA: TGTGCCAGCAGCTTAGCGGTGAGTGACGAGCAGTACTTC
CDR3 protein: CASSLAVSDEQYF
D gene: .
clone size: .
V gene: TRBV7-9
J gene: TRBJ2-7

CDR3 DNA: TGTGCCAGCAGTCACTCAATGACAGGGCAATACGAGCAGTACTTC
CDR3 protein: CASSHSMTGQYEQYF
D gene: TRBD1
clone size: .
V gene: TRBV28
J gene: TRBJ2-7

CDR3 DNA: TGTGCCAGCAGTTTGTTTGGGGGGTATGAGAACACCGGGGAGCTGTTTTTT
CDR3 protein: CASSLFGGYENTGELFF
D gene: .
clone size: once
V gene: TRBV28
J gene: TRBJ2-2

CDR3 DNA: TGTGCCAGCAGTTTTGCACAGGGTTTGTCCAATGAGCAGTTCTTC
CDR3 protein: CASSFAQGLSNEQFF
D gene: .
clone size: .
V gene: TRBV28
J gene: TRBJ2-1

CDR3 DNA: TGTGCCAGCAGCTTGGCGGGAGTTCCCTACGAGCAGTACTTC
CDR3 protein: CASSLAGVPYEQYF
D gene: .
clone size: .
V gene: TRBV5-4
J gene: TRBJ2-7

CDR3 DNA: TGTGCCAGCAGCATTAGGGACAGGGGGCTAAACTATGGCTACACCTTC
CDR3 protein: CASSIRDRGLNYGYTF
D gene: TRBD1
clone size: once
V gene: TRBV7-2
J gene: TRBJ1-2

CDR3 DNA: TGTGCCAGCAGTCCACAGAGCACTGGGGCCAACGTCCTGACTTTC
CDR3 protein: CASSPQSTGANVLTF
D gene: .
clone size: .
V gene: TRBV6-5
J gene: TRBJ2-6

CDR3 DNA: TGCGCCAGCGCGACCGCACAGGGGCTTGAGCAGTTCTTC
CDR3 protein: CASATAQGLEQFF
D gene: TRBD1
clone size: .
V gene: TRBV5-1
J gene: TRBJ2-1

CDR3 DNA: TGCGCCAGCAGTCAACTAGCGGCCCAGCTAGGGCAAACGCAGTATTTT
CDR3 protein: CASSQLAAQLGQTQYF
D gene: TRBD2
clone size: .
V gene: TRBV10-2
J gene: TRBJ2-3

CDR3 DNA: TGTGCCAGCAGTGAAGGACTAGCGGGGATTCTTAATAGAGAGACCCAGTACTTC
CDR3 protein: CASSEGLAGILNRETQYF
D gene: TRBD2
clone size: .
V gene: TRBV6-1
J gene: TRBJ2-5

CDR3 DNA: TGCGCCAGCAGTGATAGTACCCTATCTAGCACAGATACGCAGTATTTT
CDR3 protein: CASSDSTLSSTDTQYF
D gene: .
clone size: .
V gene: TRBV10-1
J gene: TRBJ2-3

CDR3 DNA: TGCGCCAGCAGCCAAGAGCCGTCCTCGGTTGGGGAAAAACTGTTTTTT
CDR3 protein: CASSQEPSSVGEKLFF
D gene: .
clone size: .
V gene: TRBV4-1
J gene: TRBJ1-4

CDR3 DNA: TGTGCCAGCAGAGATCGGACTAGCGGCAACGAGACCCAGTACTTC
CDR3 protein: CASRDRTSGNETQYF
D gene: TRBD2
clone size: .
V gene: TRBV7-9
J gene: TRBJ2-5

CDR3 DNA: TGTGCCAGCAGCCTCCGGCCCTTCACCTACGAGCAGTACTTC
CDR3 protein: CASSLRPFTYEQYF
D gene: .
clone size: .
V gene: TRBV7-2
J gene: TRBJ2-7

CDR3 DNA: TGTGCCAGCAGCCCCTCGACCCATGAGCAGTTCTTC
CDR3 protein: CASSPSTHEQFF
D gene: .
clone size: .
V gene: TRBV9
J gene: TRBJ2-1

CDR3 DNA: TGTGCCAGCAGCCCTAAAAGACTAGGGACAAGCCCAGATACGCAGTATTTT
CDR3 protein: CASSPKRLGTSPDTQYF
D gene: .
clone size: once
V gene: TRBV5-4
J gene: TRBJ2-3

CDR3 DNA: TGCAGTGCGGGGACCCAGTACTTC
CDR3 protein: CSAGTQYF
D gene: .
clone size: .
V gene: TRBV20-1
J gene: TRBJ2-5

CDR3 DNA: TGTGCCAGCAGTGAAGCGCCACAGGGAACCTACAATGAGCAGTTCTTC
CDR3 protein: CASSEAPQGTYNEQFF
D gene: .
clone size: .
V gene: TRBV2
J gene: TRBJ2-1

CDR3 DNA: TGTGCCAGCAGTGAAGGGGCTAGCGGGGCCTACAGGGATGAGCAGTTCTTC
CDR3 protein: CASSEGASGAYRDEQFF
D gene: TRBD2
clone size: .
V gene: TRBV6-1
J gene: TRBJ2-1

CDR3 DNA: TGTGCCAGCAGCTTAGCGGGCCAGGGTTGGAGAGAGACCCAGTACTTC
CDR3 protein: CASSLAGQGWRETQYF
D gene: .
clone size: .
V gene: TRBV13
J gene: TRBJ2-5

CDR3 DNA: TGTGCCAGCAGTACGACTAGCGTACCGAAGGCCTACGAGCAGTACTTC
CDR3 protein: CASSTTSVPKAYEQYF
D gene: TRBD2
clone size: .
V gene: TRBV27
J gene: TRBJ2-7

CDR3 DNA: TGCAGCGTTCACAATTTGAACGCAGATACGCAGTATTTT
CDR3 protein: CSVHNLNADTQYF
D gene: .
clone size: .
V gene: TRBV29-1
J gene: TRBJ2-3

CDR3 DNA: TGTGCCGGACATCAGAGAGGGACCAAAGAAGCTTTCTTT
CDR3 protein: CAGHQRGTKEAFF
D gene: .
clone size: .
V gene: TRBV13
J gene: TRBJ1-1